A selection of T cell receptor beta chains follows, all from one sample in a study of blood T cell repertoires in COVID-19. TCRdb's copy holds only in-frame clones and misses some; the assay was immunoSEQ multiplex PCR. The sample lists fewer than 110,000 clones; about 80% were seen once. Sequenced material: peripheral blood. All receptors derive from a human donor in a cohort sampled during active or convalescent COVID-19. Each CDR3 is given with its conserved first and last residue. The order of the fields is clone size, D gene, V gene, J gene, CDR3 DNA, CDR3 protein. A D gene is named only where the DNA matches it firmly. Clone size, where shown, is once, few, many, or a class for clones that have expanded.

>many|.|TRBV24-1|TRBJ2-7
TGTGCCACCAGTGATTCGAGGGGGAGAGACTACGAGCAGTACTTC
CATSDSRGRDYEQYF
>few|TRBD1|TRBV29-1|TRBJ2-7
TGCAGCGTTGAAGGGACAGGGAACGAGCAGTACTTC
CSVEGTGNEQYF
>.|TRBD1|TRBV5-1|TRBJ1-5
TGCGCCAGCGTTGAGGGGGCGTCCCAGCATTTT
CASVEGASQHF
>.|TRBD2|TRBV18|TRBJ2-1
TGTGCCAGCACAACTAGCGGGGGGGCCGATGAGCAGTTCTTC
CASTTSGGADEQFF
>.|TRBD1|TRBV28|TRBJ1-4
TGTGCCAGCAGGGTCACAGGGGTAGAAAAACTGTTTTTT
CASRVTGVEKLFF
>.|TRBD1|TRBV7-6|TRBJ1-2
TGTGCCAGCAGCCACGGGACAGGGGGCGACTATGGCTACACCTTC
CASSHGTGGDYGYTF
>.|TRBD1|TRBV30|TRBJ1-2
TGTGCCTGGAGCCCCACAGGGGCGGAAGGCTATGGCTACACCTTC
CAWSPTGAEGYGYTF
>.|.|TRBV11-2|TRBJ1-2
TGTGCCAGCAGCCCATACAGGGTTCGGGGTGGCTACACCTTC
CASSPYRVRGGYTF
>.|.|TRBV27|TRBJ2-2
TGTGCCAGCAGTTCCCTCGGCAGACTGTCCGCGAACACCGGGGAGCTGTTTTTT
CASSSLGRLSANTGELFF
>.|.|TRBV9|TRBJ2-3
TGTGCCAGCAGCACACAGGGAACTAGCACAGATACGCAGTATTTT
CASSTQGTSTDTQYF
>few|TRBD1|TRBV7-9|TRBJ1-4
TGTGCCAGCACTCGGACAGGCGCAACTAATGAAAAACTGTTTTTT
CASTRTGATNEKLFF
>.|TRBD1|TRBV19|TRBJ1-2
TGTGCCACCATGGACAGGGCACGCTATGGCTACACCTTC
CATMDRARYGYTF
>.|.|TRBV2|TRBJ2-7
TGTGCCAGCAGGGTCACACAGAATTCCTACGAGCAGTACTTC
CASRVTQNSYEQYF
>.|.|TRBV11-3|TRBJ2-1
TGTGCCAGCAGCCCCCGGGACAAGTACAATGAGCAGTTCTTC
CASSPRDKYNEQFF
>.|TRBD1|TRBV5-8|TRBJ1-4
TGTGCCAGCAGCTCAGACAGGGCAGGGGAAAAACTGTTTTTT
CASSSDRAGEKLFF
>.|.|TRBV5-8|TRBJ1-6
TGTGCCAGCAGCTTGGTGGCTTATAATTCACCCCTCCACTTT
CASSLVAYNSPLHF
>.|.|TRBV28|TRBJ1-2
TGTGCCAGCAGTTTAGGGTCGGGGTCCTATGGCTACACCTTC
CASSLGSGSYGYTF
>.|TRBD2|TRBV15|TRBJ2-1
TGTGCCACCAGCAGAGACAGGACTAGTAATGAGCAGTTCTTC
CATSRDRTSNEQFF
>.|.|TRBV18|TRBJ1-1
TGTGCCAGCTCGCCCCGGGGTTTGAACACTGAAGCTTTCTTT
CASSPRGLNTEAFF
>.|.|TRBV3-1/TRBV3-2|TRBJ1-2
TGTGCCAGCAGCCAAGATCGGGTTGGCTATGGCTACACCTTC
CASSQDRVGYGYTF
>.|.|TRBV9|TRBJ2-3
TGTGCCAGCACCTTCGGACTACAGCAAGATACGCAGTATTTT
CASTFGLQQDTQYF
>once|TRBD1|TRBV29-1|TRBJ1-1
TGCAGCGTCGGGGACAGGGGAATGAACACTGAAGCTTTCTTT
CSVGDRGMNTEAFF
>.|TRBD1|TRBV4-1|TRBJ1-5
TGCGCCAGCAGCCAGGCCGGGACAGGCAATCAGCCCCAGCATTTT
CASSQAGTGNQPQHF
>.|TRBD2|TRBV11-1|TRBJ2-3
TGTGCCAGCAGCCCAAGCGGGGGGTCAGATACGCAGTATTTT
CASSPSGGSDTQYF
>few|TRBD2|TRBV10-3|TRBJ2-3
TGTGCCATCAGGGGGACTAGCACGGTCACAGATACGCAGTATTTT
CAIRGTSTVTDTQYF
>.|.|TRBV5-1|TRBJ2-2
TGCGCCAGCAGCTCTGGGACAACTGGGGAGCTGTTTTTT
CASSSGTTGELFF
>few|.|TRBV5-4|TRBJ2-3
TGTGCCAGCAGCTCGTCCCGTAGAGATACGCAGTATTTT
CASSSSRRDTQYF
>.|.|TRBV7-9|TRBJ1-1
TGTGCCAGCAGCCCCAGCTCTGGGGGGGGTCGAGCTTTCTTT
CASSPSSGGGRAFF
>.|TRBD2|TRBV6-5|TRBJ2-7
TGTGCCAGCAGTTACCAGCGGGGCTACGAGCAGTACTTC
CASSYQRGYEQYF
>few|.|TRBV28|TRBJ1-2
TGTGCCAGCACCTTAACGGGGAAGGAAAATGGCTACACCTTC
CASTLTGKENGYTF
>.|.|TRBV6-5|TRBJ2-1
TGTGCCAGCAGTTCCGAACGGACAACCTACAATGAGCAGTTCTTC
CASSSERTTYNEQFF
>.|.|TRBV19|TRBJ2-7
TGTGCCAGTAGTGAAACAAATGGCCACGAGCAGTACTTC
CASSETNGHEQYF
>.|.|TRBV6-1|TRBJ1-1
TGTGCCAGCAGTGGATTACAGATCTTTGGTCCTCCTGAAGCTTTCTTT
CASSGLQIFGPPEAFF
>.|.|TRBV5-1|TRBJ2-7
TGCGCCAGCAGCTTGAGCCTTATGAGTAACGAGCAGTACTTC
CASSLSLMSNEQYF